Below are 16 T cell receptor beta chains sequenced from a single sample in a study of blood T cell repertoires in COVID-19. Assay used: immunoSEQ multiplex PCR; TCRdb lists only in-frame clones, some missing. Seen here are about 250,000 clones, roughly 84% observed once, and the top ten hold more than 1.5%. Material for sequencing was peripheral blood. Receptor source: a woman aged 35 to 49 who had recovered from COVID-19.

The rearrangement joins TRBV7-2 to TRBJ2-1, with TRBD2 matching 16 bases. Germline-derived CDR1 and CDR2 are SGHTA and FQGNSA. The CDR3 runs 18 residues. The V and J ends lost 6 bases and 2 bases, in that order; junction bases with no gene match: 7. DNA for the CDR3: TGTGCCAGCAGACGAACCGGGACTAGCGGGGGGGCCTACAATGAGCAGTTCTTC. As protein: CASRRTGTSGGAYNEQFF. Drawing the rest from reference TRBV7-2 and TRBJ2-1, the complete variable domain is GAGVSQSPSNKVTEKGKDVELRCDPISGHTALYWYRQSLGQGLEFLIYFQGNSAPDKSGLPSDRFSAERTGGSVSTLTIQRTQQEDSAVYLCASRRTGTSGGAYNEQFFGPGTRLTVL.

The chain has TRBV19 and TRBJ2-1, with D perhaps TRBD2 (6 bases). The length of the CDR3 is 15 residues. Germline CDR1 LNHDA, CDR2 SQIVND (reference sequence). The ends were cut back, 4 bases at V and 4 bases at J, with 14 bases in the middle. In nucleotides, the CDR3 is TGTGCCAGTAGTACCCTAATCGGGACTTACAATGAGCAGTTCTTC. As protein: CASSTLIGTYNEQFF. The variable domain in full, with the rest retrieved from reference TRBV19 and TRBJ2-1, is DGGITQSPKYLFRKEGQNVTLSCEQNLNHDAMYWYRQDPGQGLRLIYYSQIVNDFQKGDIAEGYSVSREKKESFPLTVTSAQKNPTAFYLCASSTLIGTYNEQFFGPGTRLTVL.

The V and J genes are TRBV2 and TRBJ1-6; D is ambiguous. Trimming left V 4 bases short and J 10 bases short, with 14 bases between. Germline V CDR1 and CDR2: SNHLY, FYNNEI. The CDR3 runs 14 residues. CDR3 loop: CASSVREGESPLHF. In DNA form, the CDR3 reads TGTGCCAGCAGTGTCCGAGAAGGAGAGTCACCCCTCCACTTT.

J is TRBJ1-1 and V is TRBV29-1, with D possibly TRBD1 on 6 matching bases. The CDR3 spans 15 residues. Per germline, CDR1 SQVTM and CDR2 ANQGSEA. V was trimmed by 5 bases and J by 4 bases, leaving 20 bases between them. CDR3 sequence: CSVKRGQLEATEAFF. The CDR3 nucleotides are TGCAGCGTTAAAAGGGGACAACTGGAGGCCACTGAAGCTTTCTTT.

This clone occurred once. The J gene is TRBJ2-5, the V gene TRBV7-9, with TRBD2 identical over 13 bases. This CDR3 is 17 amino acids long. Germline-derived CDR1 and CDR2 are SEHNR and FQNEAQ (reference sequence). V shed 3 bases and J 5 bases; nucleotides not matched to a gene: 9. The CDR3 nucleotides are TGTGCCAGCAGCTTTAACCTCGGGACTAGCGGGGCCGAGACCCAGTACTTC. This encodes CASSFNLGTSGAETQYF.

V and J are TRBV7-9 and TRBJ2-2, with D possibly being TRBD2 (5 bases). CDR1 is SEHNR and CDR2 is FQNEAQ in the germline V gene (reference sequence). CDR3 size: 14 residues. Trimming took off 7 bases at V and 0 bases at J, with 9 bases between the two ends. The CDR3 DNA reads TGTGCCAGCACGGCCGGGGCGAACACCGGGGAGCTGTTTTTT. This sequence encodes CASTAGANTGELFF.

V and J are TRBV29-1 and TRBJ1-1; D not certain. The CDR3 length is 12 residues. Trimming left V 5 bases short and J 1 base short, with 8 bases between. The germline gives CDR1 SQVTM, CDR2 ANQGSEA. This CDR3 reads CSVLSGNTEAFF. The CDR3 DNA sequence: TGCAGCGTTCTTTCAGGGAACACTGAAGCTTTCTTT.

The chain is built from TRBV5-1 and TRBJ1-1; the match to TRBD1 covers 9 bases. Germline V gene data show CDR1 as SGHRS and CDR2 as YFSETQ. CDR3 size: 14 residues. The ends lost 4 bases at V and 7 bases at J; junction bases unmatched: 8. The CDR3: CASSPKTGGIEAFF. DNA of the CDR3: TGCGCCAGCAGCCCAAAGACAGGGGGAATTGAAGCTTTCTTT.

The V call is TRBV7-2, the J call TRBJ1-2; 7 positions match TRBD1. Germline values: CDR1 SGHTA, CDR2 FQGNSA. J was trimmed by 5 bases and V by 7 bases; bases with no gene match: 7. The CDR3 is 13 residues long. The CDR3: CASKLTGRYGYTF. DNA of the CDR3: TGTGCCAGCAAGCTGACAGGGAGGTATGGCTACACCTTC.

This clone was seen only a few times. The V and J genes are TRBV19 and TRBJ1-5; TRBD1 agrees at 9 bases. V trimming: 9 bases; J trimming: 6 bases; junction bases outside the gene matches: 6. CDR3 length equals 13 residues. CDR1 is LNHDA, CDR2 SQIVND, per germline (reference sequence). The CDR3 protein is CASQTGGGQPQHF. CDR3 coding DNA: TGTGCCAGCCAAACAGGGGGCGGTCAGCCCCAGCATTTT. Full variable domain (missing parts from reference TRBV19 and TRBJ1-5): DGGITQSPKYLFRKEGQNVTLSCEQNLNHDAMYWYRQDPGQGLRLIYYSQIVNDFQKGDIAEGYSVSREKKESFPLTVTSAQKNPTAFYLCASQTGGGQPQHFGDGTRLSIL.

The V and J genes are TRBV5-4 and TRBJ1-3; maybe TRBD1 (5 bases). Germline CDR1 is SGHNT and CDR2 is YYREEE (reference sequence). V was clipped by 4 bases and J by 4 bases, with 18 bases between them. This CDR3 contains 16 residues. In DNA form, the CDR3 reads TGTGCCAGCAGCCCCGGCGGGACCTCGGGAGGAAACACCATATATTTT. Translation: CASSPGGTSGGNTIYF.

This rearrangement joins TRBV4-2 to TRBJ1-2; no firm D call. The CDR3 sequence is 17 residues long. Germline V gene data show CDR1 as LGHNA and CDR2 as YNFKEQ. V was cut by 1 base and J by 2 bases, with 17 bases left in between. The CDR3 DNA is TGTGCCAGCAGCCAAGTCTTTCGGCGCGTACAGAACTATGGCTACACCTTC. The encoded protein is CASSQVFRRVQNYGYTF.

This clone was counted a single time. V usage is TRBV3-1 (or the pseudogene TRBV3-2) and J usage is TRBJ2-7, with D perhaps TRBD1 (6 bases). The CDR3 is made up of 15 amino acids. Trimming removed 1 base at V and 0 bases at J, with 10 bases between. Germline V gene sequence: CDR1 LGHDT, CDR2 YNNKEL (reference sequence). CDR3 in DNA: TGTGCCAGCAGCCAAGGGACAGTACGCTCCTACGAGCAGTACTTC. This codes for CASSQGTVRSYEQYF.

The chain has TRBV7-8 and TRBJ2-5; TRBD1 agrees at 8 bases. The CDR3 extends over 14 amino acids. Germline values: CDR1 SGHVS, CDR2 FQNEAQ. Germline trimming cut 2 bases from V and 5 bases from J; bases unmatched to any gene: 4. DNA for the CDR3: TGTGCCAGCAGCTTATCTGGGACAGGCGAGACCCAGTACTTC. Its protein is CASSLSGTGETQYF.

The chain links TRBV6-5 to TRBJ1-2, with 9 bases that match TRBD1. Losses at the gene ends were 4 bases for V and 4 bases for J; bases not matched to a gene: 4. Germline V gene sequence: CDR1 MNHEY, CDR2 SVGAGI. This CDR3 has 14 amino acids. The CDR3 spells CASSSGQGFYGYTF. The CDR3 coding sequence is TGTGCCAGCAGTTCGGGACAGGGATTCTATGGCTACACCTTC.

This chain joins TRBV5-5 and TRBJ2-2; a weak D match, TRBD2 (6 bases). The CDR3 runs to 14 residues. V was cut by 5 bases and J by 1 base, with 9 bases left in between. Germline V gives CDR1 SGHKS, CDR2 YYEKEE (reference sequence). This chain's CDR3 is CASRWDWNTGELFF. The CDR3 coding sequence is TGTGCCAGCAGGTGGGACTGGAACACCGGGGAGCTGTTTTTT. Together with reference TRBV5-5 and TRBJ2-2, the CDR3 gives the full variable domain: DAGVTQSPTHLIKTRGQQVTLRCSPISGHKSVSWYQQVLGQGPQFIFQYYEKEERGRGNFPDRFSARQFPNYSSELNVNALLLGDSALYLCASRWDWNTGELFFGEGSRLTVL.